This T cell receptor (beta chain) was captured by sequencing in a study of control samples from healthy donors and cancer patients. This CDR3 contains 13 residues. The ends lost 5 bases at V and 9 bases at J; junction bases unmatched: 8. The germline V gene has CDR1 SGHTA and CDR2 FQGTGA. Only in-frame clones appear in the TCRdb table, and some are missing; sequencing was by immunoSEQ multiplex PCR. Of 100,000 or so clones listed, about 83% are singletons. The sequence came from a woman aged 45-65 years in good health. The chain joins TRBV7-3 to TRBJ2-5; the match to TRBD2 covers 8 bases. Sequencing was carried out using blood. CDR3: CASSPPGGGPQYF. The DNA of the CDR3 is TGTGCCAGCAGCCCCCCCGGGGGGGGCCCCCAGTACTTC.